This entry lists 26 T cell receptor beta chains sequenced from one sample in a study of T cells of healthy individuals. Via MiXCR, TCRdb re-called the 5' RACE reads, giving one row per CDR3 protein. The sample has about 100,000 distinct CDR3 sequences; approximately 18% are singletons. The receptor set was obtained from a human donor in good health.

This clonotype was recorded a few times. The CDR3 is CASSFPDRPPYEQYF. CDR3 coding DNA: TGCGCCAGCAGCTTCCCGGACAGGCCCCCCTACGAGCAGTACTTC. The rearrangement uses TRBV5-1 and TRBJ2-7, with 7 bases that match TRBD1. V dropped 2 bases and J dropped 2; count of bases not matched to a gene: 7. CDR1 and CDR2 from the germline V gene are SGHRS and YFSETQ. The CDR3 runs 15 residues.

This clonotype has ten or more counts. This chain links TRBV5-1 with TRBJ2-2; D unresolved. Germline V gene lookup returns CDR1 SGHRS and CDR2 YFSETQ. The CDR3 length is 14 residues. V was pared by 0 bases and J by 4 bases, with 7 bases between. The CDR3 reads CASSLGLRTGELFF. CDR3 coding DNA: TGCGCCAGCAGCTTGGGCTTACGCACCGGGGAGCTGTTTTTT.

The sample holds many counts of this clonotype. V gene TRBV20-1 combines with J gene TRBJ2-3; possible D gene TRBD1, 6 bases. Germline assignment: CDR1 DFQATT and CDR2 SNEGSKA (reference sequence). The V end was cut by 3 bases, the J end by 2 bases, with 12 bases between. This CDR3 spans 14 amino acids. CDR3 DNA: TGCAGTGCTAGGAGGCAGGGGAACACAGATACGCAGTATTTT. Translated, it gives CSARRQGNTDTQYF.

This clonotype was counted between two and nine times. Written as DNA, the CDR3 is TGCAGTGCTGCCCCTGCCAGGGGCGGGAACACTGAAGCTTTCTTT. Protein sequence: CSAAPARGGNTEAFF. The J gene is TRBJ1-1, the V gene TRBV20-1, with D perhaps TRBD1 (6 bases). The V end lost 5 bases, the J end lost 1 base, and 17 bases lay between the germline ends. There are 15 residues in the CDR3. Per the germline V gene, CDR1 is DFQATT and CDR2 is SNEGSKA (reference sequence).

A note on this clonotype: A much more abundant neighbour one base away suggests this may be a read error. This chain connects TRBV6-5 to TRBJ1-2; possible D gene TRBD1, 5 bases. The V gene's germline CDR1 is MNHEY and CDR2 SVGAGI. The CDR3 extends over 16 amino acids. Here the CDR3 DNA reads TGTGCCAGCAGTTACTCCGACAGCAATAGGATCTATTGCTACACCTTC. This gives the protein CASSYSDSNRIYCYTF.

This clonotype has ten or more counts. The chain combines TRBV25-1 with TRBJ1-2; 7 nucleotides line up with TRBD1. Germline V gene data show CDR1 as MGHDK and CDR2 as SYGVNS. V gave up 3 bases and J gave up 5 bases; unmatched junction bases: 6. The CDR3 loop spans 14 amino acids. CDR3 protein: CASSEAGTVYGYTF. The CDR3 DNA reads as TGTGCCAGCAGTGAGGCCGGGACAGTGTATGGCTACACCTTC.

This clonotype appeared many times. This chain links TRBV3-1 with TRBJ1-2, with 10 bases matching TRBD1. CDR1 is LGHDT, CDR2 YNNKEL, per germline (reference sequence). The CDR3 spans 16 residues. V dropped 1 base and J dropped 4; count of bases not matched to a gene: 6. CDR3 DNA: TGTGCCAGCAGCCAAGGGCGACAGGGGGCTGGCTATGGCTACACCTTC. As protein: CASSQGRQGAGYGYTF.

The chain joins TRBV29-1 to TRBJ2-5; TRBD2 aligns across 8 bases. Germline V gene sequence: CDR1 SQVTM, CDR2 ANQGSEA. The CDR3 has 14 amino acids. J was trimmed by 2 bases and V by 1 base; bases with no gene match: 3. The CDR3, as DNA: TGCAGCGTTGAAGGGGCTAGCGGGCAAGAGACCCAGTACTTC. Translated: CSVEGASGQETQYF.

This clonotype came up a few times. This chain links TRBV7-9 with TRBJ1-5, with 10 bases aligning to TRBD1. With 5 bases clipped from V and 5 bases from J, the junction kept 3 bases outside the gene matches. CDR1 and CDR2 from the germline V gene are SEHNR and FQNEAQ (reference sequence). CDR3 length equals 14 residues. The CDR3 region is CASSHGTGDQPQHF. The CDR3 DNA reads as TGTGCCAGCAGCCACGGGACAGGGGATCAGCCCCAGCATTTT.

CDR3 bases: TGTGCCAGCAACATTAACGAGGGGGGGATCTATGGCTACACCTTC. This gives the protein CASNINEGGIYGYTF. The J gene is TRBJ1-2, the V gene TRBV7-2, with a tentative D call TRBD1 (6 bases). Germline loops: CDR1 SGHTA, CDR2 FQGNSA. The CDR3 runs 15 residues. Trimming stripped 7 bases from V and 4 bases from J, with 19 bases between.

As DNA, the CDR3 is TGTGCCAGCAGTTTCCCCTATAGTAGCCACCTTAACGAGCAGTACTTC. This translates into CASSFPYSSHLNEQYF. The chain links TRBV28 to TRBJ2-7; D gene ambiguous. This CDR3 comprises 16 residues. The V end was cut by 3 bases, the J end by 5 bases, with 20 bases between. Germline lookup yields CDR1 MDHEN and CDR2 SYDVKM.

This clonotype was observed many times. The chain carries TRBV11-2 and TRBJ2-2, with TRBD1 as a possible D gene (5 bases). The germline V and J ends were trimmed by 4 bases and 5 bases, with 11 bases remaining between them. Germline V gene data show CDR1 as SGHAT and CDR2 as FQNNGV. This CDR3 comprises 14 residues. Here the CDR3 DNA reads TGTGCCAGCAGCTGGGCTAGGGGTACCGGGGAGCTGTTTTTT. Its translation is CASSWARGTGELFF.

V is TRBV19 and J is TRBJ1-6; D unresolved. Per the germline V gene, CDR1 is LNHDA and CDR2 is SQIVND (reference sequence). The CDR3 has 14 amino acids. The V end lost 10 bases, the J end lost 10 bases, and 20 bases lay between the germline ends. CDR3 coding DNA: TGTGCCACAAAAAGGACCGACGTTGGCTCACCCCTCCACTTT. This codes for CATKRTDVGSPLHF.

The chain carries TRBV7-8 and TRBJ2-3, with TRBD2 matching over 9 bases. In germline, CDR1 is SGHVS, CDR2 FQNEAQ. The trim removed 6 bases at V and 4 bases at J, leaving 11 bases unmatched. The CDR3 is made up of 16 amino acids. CDR3 sequence reads: CASRREGSGSPDTQYF. CDR3 nucleotide sequence: TGTGCCAGCAGGCGGGAGGGTAGCGGGAGCCCAGATACGCAGTATTTT.

This clonotype was seen a few times. The chain is built from TRBV20-1 and TRBJ2-4; D gene uncertain. The CDR3 loop spans 15 amino acids. V was cut by 3 bases and J by 1 base, with 13 bases left in between. Per the germline V gene, CDR1 is DFQATT and CDR2 is SNEGSKA (reference sequence). This CDR3 is CSARKSIGAKNIQYF. The CDR3 region has the DNA TGCAGTGCTAGGAAGTCCATAGGGGCCAAAAACATTCAGTACTTC.

The chain recombines TRBV20-1 with TRBJ1-1; a possible D gene is TRBD1 (6 bases). This CDR3 contains 13 residues. The V gene lost 6 bases and the J gene lost 5 bases, with 16 bases spanning the gap. The germline CDR1 and CDR2 sequences are DFQATT and SNEGSKA (reference sequence). CDR3 residues: CSAGPGERTEAFF. The CDR3, as DNA: TGCAGTGCAGGGCCAGGGGAACGGACTGAAGCTTTCTTT.

This rearrangement joins TRBV10-3 to TRBJ2-3; 10 bases fit TRBD1. The germline CDR1 and CDR2 sequences are ENHRY and SYGVKD. The V gene end was trimmed by 4 bases and the J gene end by 0 bases; junction bases not matched to a gene: 7. CDR3 length equals 17 residues. The CDR3 loop reads CAISAGQGTPSTDTQYF. For the CDR3, the DNA is TGTGCCATCAGTGCGGGACAGGGGACACCTAGCACAGATACGCAGTATTTT.

The chain uses TRBV7-8 and TRBJ2-1; 13 nucleotides agree with TRBD2. Germline V lookup: CDR1 SGHVS, CDR2 FQNEAQ. Germline trimming cut 4 bases from V and 0 bases from J; bases unmatched to any gene: 6. This CDR3 has 18 residues. In nucleotides, the CDR3 is TGTGCCAGCAGCTCTGGACTAGCGGGGGCCAGCTCCTACAATGAGCAGTTCTTC. Its translation: CASSSGLAGASSYNEQFF. The whole variable domain, remainder taken from reference TRBV7-8 and TRBJ2-1, is GAGVSQSPRYKVAKRGQDVALRCDPISGHVSLFWYQQALGQGPEFLTYFQNEAQLDKSGLPSDRFFAERPEGSVSTLKIQRTQQEDSAVYLCASSSGLAGASSYNEQFFGPGTRLTVL.

The chain joins TRBV28 to TRBJ2-2; 7 bases fit TRBD1. The CDR3 spans 15 residues. V shed 6 bases and J 4 bases; nucleotides not matched to a gene: 8. The germline V gene has CDR1 MDHEN and CDR2 SYDVKM. The DNA of the CDR3 is TGTGCCAGCAGACTTCGGACAGGCCTCACCGGGGAGCTGTTTTTT. Translation: CASRLRTGLTGELFF.

The chain is built from TRBV7-9 and TRBJ1-6; 9 nucleotides match TRBD1. CDR3 size: 14 residues. Unmatched junction bases numbered 2, after V lost 4 bases and J lost 7 bases. CDR1 and CDR2 (germline): SEHNR, FQNEAQ (reference sequence). The CDR3: CASSSGQGNSPLHF. The CDR3 DNA reads as TGTGCCAGCAGCTCCGGACAGGGGAATTCACCCCTCCACTTT.

This clonotype was seen just once. V gene TRBV6-5 combines with J gene TRBJ1-4; a weak D match, TRBD1 (5 bases). V lost 0 bases and J lost 4, with 9 bases in between. The CDR3 runs to 15 residues. Germline CDR1 reads MNHEY; CDR2 reads SVGAGI. The CDR3 region is CASSYSRDGNEKLFF. As DNA, the CDR3 is TGTGCCAGCAGTTACTCTCGGGACGGTAATGAAAAACTGTTTTTT.

CDR3 sequence: CASSPYSGGEKLFF. The CDR3 bases are TGTGCCAGCAGTCCTTATTCCGGTGGTGAAAAACTGTTTTTT. This chain connects TRBV12-3 or TRBV12-4 to TRBJ1-4, with D unresolved. The V and J ends lost 5 bases and 7 bases respectively, with 14 bases between them. CDR3 length equals 14 residues.

This chain joins TRBV11-2 and TRBJ2-3, with D perhaps matching TRBD2 (5 bases). This CDR3 region has 17 residues. V was trimmed by 0 bases and J by 3 bases, leaving 16 bases between them. CDR1 is SGHAT and CDR2 is FQNNGV in the germline V gene. The CDR3 sequence is CASSLELGGSGTDTQYF. The CDR3 DNA follows: TGTGCCAGCAGCTTAGAACTTGGTGGGAGTGGTACAGATACGCAGTATTTT.

This clonotype has a count of ten or more. The CDR3 sequence: CASSSSGYNEQFF. The DNA of the CDR3 is TGCGCCAGCAGCTCCTCGGGATACAATGAGCAGTTCTTC. V is TRBV5-1 and J is TRBJ2-1, with TRBD2 as a possible D gene (5 bases). This CDR3 comprises 13 residues. From germline, CDR1 is SGHRS and CDR2 YFSETQ. V was pared by 3 bases and J by 4 bases, with 8 bases between.

This clonotype came up a few times. J is TRBJ2-2 and V is TRBV28; D may be TRBD1 (6 bases). Germline loops: CDR1 MDHEN, CDR2 SYDVKM. The V end was cut by 2 bases, the J end by 7 bases, with 14 bases between. The CDR3 is made up of 15 amino acids. This CDR3 reads CASSLVTGPHGELFF. Here the CDR3 DNA reads TGTGCCAGCAGTTTAGTCACAGGGCCCCACGGGGAGCTGTTTTTT.

The CDR3 protein is CASSLSTSSYNEQFF. Here the CDR3 DNA reads TGTGCCAGCAGTTTATCGACTAGCTCCTACAATGAGCAGTTCTTC. This chain links TRBV28 with TRBJ2-1; TRBD2 is a possible D gene (6 bases). Germline lookup yields CDR1 MDHEN and CDR2 SYDVKM. The CDR3 is 15 amino acids. Trimming removed 1 base from V and 0 bases from J, with 7 bases in between.